These T cell receptor beta chains were read from a single sample in a study of a mutant IDH1 vaccine in newly diagnosed glioma. No antigen is known for these receptors. Profiling relied on immunoSEQ multiplex PCR, and the TCRdb table lists in-frame clones only, not all of them. The sample yields 30,000 to 40,000 clones, about four fifths seen once. This specimen was PBMCs, taken from a glioma patient whose treatment included an IDH1 peptide vaccine. These receptors all come from a woman aged 18-29 years with glioma. Each CDR3 is given with its conserved first and last residue. The D gene is left open where the match is weak. Clone sizes are given selectively: once, few, many, or a class where the clone is expanded.

D gene	V gene	clone size	J gene	CDR3 protein	CDR3 DNA
-	TRBV30	-	TRBJ2-5	CAWSLHTGAPVETQYF	TGTGCCTGGAGTCTACACACGGGGGCCCCCGTGGAGACCCAGTACTTC
-	TRBV7-2	-	TRBJ1-4	CASSLISRFNEKLFF	TGTGCCAGCAGCTTAATATCCCGGTTTAATGAAAAACTGTTTTTT
-	TRBV7-6	-	TRBJ2-7	CASSLGGTNVILPSYEQYF	TGTGCCAGCAGCTTAGGCGGGACAAATGTTATTCTCCCCTCCTACGAGCAGTACTTC
-	TRBV29-1	-	TRBJ2-7	CSVEGWREGAYEQYF	TGCAGCGTCGAAGGTTGGCGAGAGGGCGCCTACGAGCAGTACTTC
-	TRBV7-2	-	TRBJ2-1	CASSSGNYGEQFF	TGTGCCAGCAGCTCTGGGAACTACGGGGAGCAGTTCTTC
-	TRBV10-3	-	TRBJ1-1	CAISEGNTEAFF	TGTGCCATCAGTGAGGGTAACACTGAAGCTTTCTTT
TRBD1	TRBV5-1	-	TRBJ1-2	CASSSDRGNYGYTF	TGCGCCAGCAGCTCGGACAGGGGAAACTATGGCTACACCTTC
-	TRBV9	-	TRBJ2-2	CASTPGTGNTGELFF	TGTGCCAGCACCCCCGGAACAGGGAACACCGGGGAGCTGTTTTTT
-	TRBV5-4	-	TRBJ2-5	CASSLVGQQETQYF	TGTGCCAGCAGCTTGGTAGGGCAGCAAGAGACCCAGTACTTC
-	TRBV2	once	TRBJ1-1	CASSGRQNTEAFF	TGTGCCAGCAGTGGACGGCAGAACACTGAAGCTTTCTTT
-	TRBV7-2	-	TRBJ1-1	CASSRGHANTEAFF	TGTGCCAGCAGCCGGGGACATGCAAACACTGAAGCTTTCTTT
-	TRBV10-3	-	TRBJ1-1	CAISRGETNTEAFF	TGTGCCATATCGAGGGGGGAAACGAACACTGAAGCTTTCTTT
TRBD1	TRBV9	-	TRBJ1-1	CASSIQATGINTEAFF	TGTGCCAGCAGCATACAGGCGACAGGGATTAACACTGAAGCTTTCTTT
-	TRBV4-2	-	TRBJ1-1	CASSFLRGENTEAFF	TGTGCCAGCAGCTTCCTGCGGGGGGAGAACACTGAAGCTTTCTTT
TRBD2	TRBV28	-	TRBJ2-3	CASSKLTSGTDTQYF	TGTGCCAGCAGCAAGCTGACTAGCGGCACAGATACGCAGTATTTT
TRBD1	TRBV6-6	-	TRBJ2-3	CASSYGQGGTTDTQYF	TGTGCCAGCAGTTACGGACAGGGTGGGACAACAGATACGCAGTATTTT
TRBD1	TRBV7-8	-	TRBJ1-2	CASSLGQGGDYGYTF	TGTGCCAGCAGCTTAGGTCAGGGGGGGGACTATGGCTACACCTTC
-	TRBV7-8	few	TRBJ1-5	CASSLIKGAGKPQHF	TGTGCCAGCAGCTTAATAAAGGGTGCCGGGAAGCCCCAGCATTTT
TRBD2	TRBV5-1	-	TRBJ2-1	CASMGGRAVNNEQFF	TGCGCCAGCATGGGCGGGAGGGCCGTTAACAATGAGCAGTTCTTC
-	TRBV6-6	-	TRBJ1-2	CASSFGEGQGSGYTF	TGTGCCAGCAGTTTTGGGGAAGGGCAGGGAAGTGGCTACACCTTC
TRBD2	TRBV29-1	-	TRBJ2-7	CSVGPTSANYEQYF	TGCAGCGTTGGACCCACTAGCGCCAACTACGAGCAGTACTTC
TRBD2	TRBV7-9	-	TRBJ2-3	CASSFASGVTDTQYF	TGTGCCAGCAGCTTCGCTAGCGGGGTCACAGATACGCAGTATTTT
-	TRBV14	-	TRBJ1-6	CASSLSTGLYNSPLHF	TGTGCCAGCAGCCTCTCCACAGGGCTCTATAATTCACCCCTCCACTTT
-	TRBV4-2	-	TRBJ2-1	CASSQPIPSLSYNEQFF	TGTGCCAGCAGCCAACCCATCCCGAGCCTATCCTACAATGAGCAGTTCTTC
-	TRBV15	-	TRBJ2-7	CATSRDRGGYEQYF	TGTGCCACCAGCAGAGATAGGGGGGGCTACGAGCAGTACTTC
-	TRBV5-4	-	TRBJ1-1	CASSLKDLQGVNTEAFF	TGTGCCAGCAGCTTGAAAGACCTCCAGGGAGTGAACACTGAAGCTTTCTTT
TRBD2	TRBV30	-	TRBJ2-7	CAWTSGGNEQYF	TGTGCCTGGACTAGCGGGGGGAACGAGCAGTACTTC
TRBD2	TRBV7-8	-	TRBJ2-1	CASSPALGLGVYEQFF	TGTGCCAGCAGCCCCGCGTTAGGACTAGGAGTCTATGAGCAGTTCTTC
-	TRBV6-1	-	TRBJ2-5	CASSEIPGSSPQETQYF	TGTGCCAGCAGTGAAATTCCAGGGTCGTCCCCTCAAGAGACCCAGTACTTC
TRBD2	TRBV11-2	-	TRBJ2-2	CASSSRGLAGGAGELFF	TGTGCCAGCAGCTCCCGAGGACTAGCGGGGGGTGCAGGGGAGCTGTTTTTT
TRBD2	TRBV7-2	-	TRBJ2-7	CASSVTGLAAYEQYF	TGTGCCAGCAGCGTAACGGGACTAGCGGCTTACGAGCAGTACTTC
-	TRBV25-1	-	TRBJ1-5	CASRAGEGQPQHF	TGTGCCAGCCGGGCGGGCGAAGGTCAGCCCCAGCATTTT
-	TRBV5-4	few	TRBJ1-1	CASRTQGDTEAFF	TGTGCCAGCAGAACACAGGGAGACACTGAAGCTTTCTTT
-	TRBV6-5	once	TRBJ2-1	CASSYSFRAGSDEQFF	TGTGCCAGCAGTTACTCGTTTAGGGCAGGGAGCGATGAGCAGTTCTTC